The rows below give T cell receptor delta chains drawn from one sample of a study of gamma-delta T cells after stem cell transplantation. TCRdb reanalysed the RT-PCR reads via CATT. The top ten clones hold around 33% of a sample with around 2,700 delta-chain clones, just over 2.5% of them seen once. Sequencing input: gamma-delta T cells. All receptors derive from a human donor. It is not recorded whose cells these are; they may come from a transplant donor. Both conserved end residues are part of each CDR3. Each record gives: D gene, clone size, V gene, J gene, CDR3 protein, CDR3 DNA. The D gene is left open where the match is weak. A clone size is listed for some rows: how often the clone was seen (once, few, many), or a class if it is expanded.

d_gene: TRDD3; abundance: medium-sized; v_gene: TRDV2; j_gene: TRDJ1; CDR3aa: CACDPMTTGGYVGDKLIF; CDR3nt: TGTGCCTGTGACCCAATGACTACTGGGGGATACGTCGGCGATAAACTCATCTTT
d_gene: TRDD3; abundance: few; v_gene: TRDV2; j_gene: TRDJ1; CDR3aa: CACDTLGAYTDKLIF; CDR3nt: TGTGCCTGTGACACGCTGGGGGCCTACACCGATAAACTCATCTTT
d_gene: TRDD3; abundance: medium-sized; v_gene: TRDV2; j_gene: TRDJ1; CDR3aa: CACDTVGGGYAEYTDKLIF; CDR3nt: TGTGCCTGTGACACCGTTGGTGGGGGATACGCGGAGTACACCGATAAACTCATCTTT
d_gene: TRDD3; abundance: NA; v_gene: TRDV2; j_gene: TRDJ1; CDR3aa: CACDAILGAFYTDKLIF; CDR3nt: TGTGCTTGTGACGCGATACTGGGGGCCTTCTACACCGATAAACTCATCTTT
d_gene: TRDD3; abundance: NA; v_gene: TRDV2; j_gene: TRDJ1; CDR3aa: CACDSLLGDTQNHDKLIF; CDR3nt: TGTGCCTGTGACAGCCTCCTGGGGGATACTCAGAACCACGATAAACTCATCTTT
d_gene: TRDD3; abundance: few; v_gene: TRDV2; j_gene: TRDJ1; CDR3aa: CACDFLLGDNDHKLIF; CDR3nt: TGTGCCTGTGATTTTCTACTGGGGGATAATGACCATAAACTCATCTTT
d_gene: NA; abundance: medium-sized; v_gene: TRDV2; j_gene: TRDJ1; CDR3aa: CACDILLGPDKLIF; CDR3nt: TGTGCCTGTGACATCCTACTGGGGCCCGATAAACTCATCTTT
d_gene: TRDD3; abundance: few; v_gene: TRDV2; j_gene: TRDJ1; CDR3aa: CACGRLGESGKLIF; CDR3nt: TGTGCCTGTGGCCGACTGGGGGAGTCCGGTAAACTCATCTTT
d_gene: TRDD3; abundance: large; v_gene: TRDV2; j_gene: TRDJ3; CDR3aa: CACDTAGGYPSTTWDTRQMFF; CDR3nt: TGTGCCTGTGACACAGCAGGGGGATACCCCAGCACCACCTGGGACACCCGACAGATGTTTTTC
d_gene: TRDD3; abundance: hyperexpanded; v_gene: TRDV2; j_gene: TRDJ1; CDR3aa: CACDGLGDLLNTDKLIF; CDR3nt: TGTGCCTGTGACGGACTGGGGGACCTTCTTAACACCGATAAACTCATCTTT
d_gene: TRDD3; abundance: few; v_gene: TRDV2; j_gene: TRDJ3; CDR3aa: CACDSVGDTSSWDTRQMFF; CDR3nt: TGTGCCTGTGACAGTGTGGGGGATACCAGCTCCTGGGACACCCGACAGATGTTTTTC
d_gene: TRDD3; abundance: NA; v_gene: TRDV2; j_gene: TRDJ1; CDR3aa: CACDSLLGDALYTDKLIF; CDR3nt: TGTGCCTGTGACTCCTTACTGGGGGATGCATTGTACACCGATAAACTCATCTTT
d_gene: TRDD3; abundance: NA; v_gene: TRDV2; j_gene: TRDJ1; CDR3aa: CACDTLNLGDRSDKLIF; CDR3nt: TGTGCCTGTGACACCTTAAACCTGGGGGATAGATCCGATAAACTCATCTTT
d_gene: TRDD3; abundance: NA; v_gene: TRDV2; j_gene: TRDJ2; CDR3aa: CACGSVLGDGLTAQLFF; CDR3nt: TGTGCCTGTGGCAGTGTACTGGGGGATGGTTTGACAGCACAACTCTTCTTT
d_gene: NA; abundance: large; v_gene: TRDV2; j_gene: TRDJ1; CDR3aa: CACDEVYSGRLTDKLIF; CDR3nt: TGTGCCTGTGACGAAGTATATTCTGGGCGATTAACCGATAAACTCATCTTT
d_gene: TRDD3; abundance: medium-sized; v_gene: TRDV2; j_gene: TRDJ1; CDR3aa: CACDAMGDMYTDKLIF; CDR3nt: TGTGCCTGTGACGCTATGGGGGACATGTACACCGATAAACTCATCTTT
d_gene: TRDD3; abundance: NA; v_gene: TRDV2; j_gene: TRDJ1; CDR3aa: CACDIVGDSTDKLIF; CDR3nt: TGTGCCTGTGACATTGTGGGGGATTCCACCGATAAACTCATCTTT
d_gene: NA; abundance: medium-sized; v_gene: TRDV2; j_gene: TRDJ1; CDR3aa: CACDTWGRNKLIF; CDR3nt: TGTGCCTGTGACACCTGGGGACGCAATAAACTCATCTTT
d_gene: TRDD3; abundance: medium-sized; v_gene: TRDV2; j_gene: TRDJ1; CDR3aa: CACDILLGDTAGKLIF; CDR3nt: TGTGCCTGTGACATTCTACTGGGGGATACGGCCGGTAAACTCATCTTT
d_gene: TRDD3; abundance: medium-sized; v_gene: TRDV2; j_gene: TRDJ1; CDR3aa: CACDPVGGITDKLIF; CDR3nt: TGTGCCTGTGATCCTGTGGGGGGGATCACCGATAAACTCATCTTT
d_gene: TRDD3; abundance: NA; v_gene: TRDV2; j_gene: TRDJ1; CDR3aa: CACDSLLGDTRDRKDVYTDKLIF; CDR3nt: TGTGCCTGTGACAGCCTCCTGGGGGATACGCGGGACCGCAAGGACGTTTACACCGATAAACTCATCTTT
d_gene: NA; abundance: hyperexpanded; v_gene: TRDV2; j_gene: TRDJ1; CDR3aa: CACDTAGWGPTYTDKLIF; CDR3nt: TGTGCCTGTGACACCGCTGGGTGGGGACCAACTTACACCGATAAACTCATCTTT
d_gene: TRDD3; abundance: NA; v_gene: TRDV2; j_gene: TRDJ1; CDR3aa: CACDRLGDTYYTDKLIF; CDR3nt: TGTGCCTGCGATCGTCTGGGGGATACGTATTACACCGATAAACTCATCTTT
d_gene: TRDD3; abundance: NA; v_gene: TRDV2; j_gene: TRDJ1; CDR3aa: CACDTLGDTTLYTDKLIF; CDR3nt: TGTGCCTGTGACACGCTGGGGGATACCACACTGTACACCGATAAACTCATCTTT
d_gene: TRDD3; abundance: NA; v_gene: TRDV2; j_gene: TRDJ1; CDR3aa: CACDTLGGQYTDKLIF; CDR3nt: TGTGCCTGTGACACCCTGGGGGGACAATACACCGATAAACTCATCTTT
d_gene: TRDD3; abundance: NA; v_gene: TRDV3; j_gene: TRDJ1; CDR3aa: CAFNSCGGIIADKLIF; CDR3nt: TGTGCCTTTAATTCCTGTGGGGGAATTATCGCTGATAAACTCATCTTT
d_gene: TRDD3; abundance: medium-sized; v_gene: TRDV2; j_gene: TRDJ3; CDR3aa: CACDTVVGDTHSWDTRQMFF; CDR3nt: TGTGCCTGTGACACTGTCGTGGGGGATACCCACTCCTGGGACACCCGACAGATGTTTTTC
d_gene: TRDD3; abundance: NA; v_gene: TRDV2; j_gene: TRDJ1; CDR3aa: CACDTVAGGSYTDKLIF; CDR3nt: TGTGCCTGTGACACCGTTGCTGGGGGTTCGTACACCGATAAACTCATCTTT
d_gene: TRDD3; abundance: medium-sized; v_gene: TRDV2; j_gene: TRDJ1; CDR3aa: CACDPVLGGYTDKLIF; CDR3nt: TGTGCCTGTGACCCCGTACTGGGGGGTTACACCGATAAACTCATCTTT
d_gene: NA; abundance: NA; v_gene: TRDV2; j_gene: TRDJ1; CDR3aa: CACDTVGGKTDTDKLIF; CDR3nt: TGTGCCTGTGACACGGTCGGGGGGAAAACGGATACCGATAAACTCATCTTT
d_gene: TRDD3; abundance: few; v_gene: TRDV2; j_gene: TRDJ1; CDR3aa: CACLLLGDPGKVYRDKLIF; CDR3nt: TGTGCCTGTCTTCTACTGGGGGATCCAGGAAAGGTCTACCGAGATAAACTCATCTTT
d_gene: NA; abundance: large; v_gene: TRDV2; j_gene: TRDJ3; CDR3aa: CACDTAQTLDSFSWDTRQMFF; CDR3nt: TGTGCCTGTGACACCGCACAGACTCTGGACTCATTCTCCTGGGACACCCGACAGATGTTTTTC
d_gene: TRDD3; abundance: NA; v_gene: TRDV2; j_gene: TRDJ3; CDR3aa: CACDVVGDTYWDTRQMFF; CDR3nt: TGTGCCTGTGATGTTGTGGGGGATACTTACTGGGACACCCGACAGATGTTTTTC
d_gene: TRDD3; abundance: NA; v_gene: TRDV2; j_gene: TRDJ1; CDR3aa: CACNLLGDTQLYTDKLIF; CDR3nt: TGTGCCTGCAATCTACTGGGGGATACACAGTTGTACACCGATAAACTCATCTTT
d_gene: TRDD3; abundance: medium-sized; v_gene: TRDV2; j_gene: TRDJ1; CDR3aa: CACFPLGGYTDKLIF; CDR3nt: TGTGCCTGTTTCCCTCTGGGGGGCTACACCGATAAACTCATCTTT
d_gene: NA; abundance: large; v_gene: TRDV2; j_gene: TRDJ1; CDR3aa: CACDTLGTPKDKLIF; CDR3nt: TGTGCCTGTGACACGCTGGGGACCCCGAAGGATAAACTCATCTTT
d_gene: TRDD3; abundance: few; v_gene: TRDV2; j_gene: TRDJ1; CDR3aa: CACDILLGDSTDKLIF; CDR3nt: TGTGCCTGTGACATATTACTGGGGGATTCCACCGATAAACTCATCTTT
d_gene: TRDD3; abundance: NA; v_gene: TRDV2; j_gene: TRDJ3; CDR3aa: CACDTVLGDTSSWDTRQMFF; CDR3nt: TGTGCCTGTGACACCGTTCTGGGGGATACAAGCTCCTGGGACACCCGACAGATGTTTTTC
d_gene: NA; abundance: large; v_gene: TRDV2; j_gene: TRDJ1; CDR3aa: CACDLTGRTDKLIF; CDR3nt: TGTGCCTGTGACCTGACTGGGAGGACCGATAAACTCATCTTT
d_gene: TRDD3; abundance: medium-sized; v_gene: TRDV2; j_gene: TRDJ1; CDR3aa: CACDTLGDTGAYTDKLIF; CDR3nt: TGTGCCTGTGACACCCTGGGGGATACCGGAGCGTACACCGATAAACTCATCTTT
d_gene: TRDD3; abundance: few; v_gene: TRDV1; j_gene: TRDJ1; CDR3aa: CALGEPRSGSRTPEGYAAGGYDKLIF; CDR3nt: TGTGCTCTTGGGGAACCCAGGTCGGGCTCCCGTACTCCTGAGGGATACGCGGCTGGTGGCTACGATAAACTCATCTTT
d_gene: TRDD3; abundance: medium-sized; v_gene: TRDV2; j_gene: TRDJ1; CDR3aa: CACDTLGTRQGDKLIF; CDR3nt: TGTGCCTGTGACACACTGGGGACTAGACAAGGCGATAAACTCATCTTT
d_gene: TRDD3; abundance: medium-sized; v_gene: TRDV2; j_gene: TRDJ1; CDR3aa: CACDPLGASNTDKLIF; CDR3nt: TGTGCCTGTGATCCACTGGGGGCCTCCAACACCGATAAACTCATCTTT
d_gene: TRDD3; abundance: medium-sized; v_gene: TRDV2; j_gene: TRDJ3; CDR3aa: CACDNTGGYTPSWDTRQMFF; CDR3nt: TGTGCCTGTGACAATACTGGGGGATACACTCCATCCTGGGACACCCGACAGATGTTTTTC
d_gene: TRDD3; abundance: few; v_gene: TRDV2; j_gene: TRDJ1; CDR3aa: CACDPVLGDTRGATDKLIF; CDR3nt: TGTGCCTGTGACCCCGTACTGGGGGATACGCGGGGGGCCACCGATAAACTCATCTTT
d_gene: TRDD3; abundance: NA; v_gene: TRDV2; j_gene: TRDJ1; CDR3aa: CACDTVPTLGDRRNTDKLIF; CDR3nt: TGTGCCTGTGACACCGTTCCTACTCTGGGGGATAGGAGGAACACCGATAAACTCATCTTT
d_gene: NA; abundance: medium-sized; v_gene: TRDV2; j_gene: TRDJ1; CDR3aa: CACDDLIFTDKLIF; CDR3nt: TGTGCCTGTGATGATTTAATTTTTACCGATAAACTCATCTTT
d_gene: TRDD3; abundance: medium-sized; v_gene: TRDV2; j_gene: TRDJ1; CDR3aa: CACDRLGDQYTDKLIF; CDR3nt: TGTGCCTGTGACAGACTGGGGGACCAGTACACCGATAAACTCATCTTT
d_gene: TRDD3; abundance: medium-sized; v_gene: TRDV2; j_gene: TRDJ1; CDR3aa: CACDNLLGDTINDKLIF; CDR3nt: TGTGCCTGTGACAATCTACTGGGGGATACGATTAACGATAAACTCATCTTT
d_gene: TRDD3; abundance: medium-sized; v_gene: TRDV2; j_gene: TRDJ1; CDR3aa: CACDTLLLGDTNELIF; CDR3nt: TGTGCCTGTGACACCCTATTACTGGGGGATACGAACGAACTCATCTTT
d_gene: TRDD3; abundance: large; v_gene: TRDV2; j_gene: TRDJ3; CDR3aa: CACDTVEYTGGAASWDTRQMFF; CDR3nt: TGTGCCTGTGACACGGTTGAATATACTGGGGGTGCCGCGTCCTGGGACACCCGACAGATGTTTTTC
d_gene: TRDD3; abundance: medium-sized; v_gene: TRDV2; j_gene: TRDJ1; CDR3aa: CACDPAGPGGPPTDKLIF; CDR3nt: TGTGCCTGTGACCCCGCCGGCCCTGGGGGACCCCCCACCGATAAACTCATCTTT
d_gene: TRDD3; abundance: many; v_gene: TRDV1; j_gene: TRDJ1; CDR3aa: CALGEQGGGGRYTDKLIF; CDR3nt: TGTGCTCTTGGGGAACAAGGCGGTGGGGGAAGGTACACCGATAAACTCATCTTT
d_gene: TRDD3; abundance: NA; v_gene: TRDV2; j_gene: TRDJ1; CDR3aa: CACDTVVLGEFTDKLIF; CDR3nt: TGTGCCTGTGACACCGTAGTACTGGGGGAGTTCACCGATAAACTCATCTTT
d_gene: TRDD3; abundance: NA; v_gene: TRDV2; j_gene: TRDJ1; CDR3aa: CACDTLGGGDPPPSTDKLIF; CDR3nt: TGTGCCTGTGACACCCTTGGGGGGGGGGATCCTCCGCCTTCCACCGATAAACTCATCTTT